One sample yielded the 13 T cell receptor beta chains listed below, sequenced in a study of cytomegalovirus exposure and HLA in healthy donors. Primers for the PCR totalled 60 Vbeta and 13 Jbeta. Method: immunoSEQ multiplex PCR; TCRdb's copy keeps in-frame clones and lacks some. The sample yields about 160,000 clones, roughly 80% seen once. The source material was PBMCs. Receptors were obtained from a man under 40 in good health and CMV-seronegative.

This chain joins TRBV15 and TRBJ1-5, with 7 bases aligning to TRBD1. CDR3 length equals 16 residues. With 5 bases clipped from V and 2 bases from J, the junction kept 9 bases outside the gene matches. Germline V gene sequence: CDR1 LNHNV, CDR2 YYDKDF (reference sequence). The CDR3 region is CATSANRGVGNQPQHF. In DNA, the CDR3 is TGTGCCACCAGCGCTAACAGGGGAGTTGGCAATCAGCCCCAGCATTTT.

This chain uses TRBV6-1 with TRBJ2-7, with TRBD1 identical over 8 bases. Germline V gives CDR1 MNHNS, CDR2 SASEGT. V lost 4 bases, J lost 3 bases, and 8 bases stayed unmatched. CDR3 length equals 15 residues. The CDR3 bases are TGTGCCAGCAGTGTCACCGGGACAGGTGTCTACGAGCAGTACTTC. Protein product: CASSVTGTGVYEQYF.

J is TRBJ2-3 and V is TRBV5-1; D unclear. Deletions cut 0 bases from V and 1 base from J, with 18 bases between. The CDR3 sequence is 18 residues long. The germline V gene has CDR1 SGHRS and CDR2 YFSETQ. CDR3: CASSLGSSSDWGTDTQYF. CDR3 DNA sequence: TGCGCCAGCAGCTTGGGCTCCTCGAGCGATTGGGGCACAGATACGCAGTATTTT.

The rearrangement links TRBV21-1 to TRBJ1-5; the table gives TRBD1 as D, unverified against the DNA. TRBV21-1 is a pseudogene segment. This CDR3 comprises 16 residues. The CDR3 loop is CASSKDYRGSNQPQHF. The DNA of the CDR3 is TGTGCCAGCAGCAAAGATTACAGGGGAAGCAATCAGCCCCAGCATTTT.

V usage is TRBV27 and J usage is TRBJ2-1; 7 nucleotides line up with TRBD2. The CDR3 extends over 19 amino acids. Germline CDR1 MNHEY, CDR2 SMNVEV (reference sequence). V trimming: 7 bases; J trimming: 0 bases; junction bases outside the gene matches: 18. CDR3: CASTPWGTGTTLSYNEQFF. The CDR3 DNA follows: TGTGCCAGCACCCCTTGGGGTACCGGGACTACCCTCTCCTACAATGAGCAGTTCTTC.

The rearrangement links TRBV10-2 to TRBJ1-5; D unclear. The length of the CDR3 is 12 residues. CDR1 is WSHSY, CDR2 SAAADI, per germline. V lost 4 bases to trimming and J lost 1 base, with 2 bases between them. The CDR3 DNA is TGCGCCAGCAGTGTAAGCAATCAGCCCCAGCATTTT. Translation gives CASSVSNQPQHF.

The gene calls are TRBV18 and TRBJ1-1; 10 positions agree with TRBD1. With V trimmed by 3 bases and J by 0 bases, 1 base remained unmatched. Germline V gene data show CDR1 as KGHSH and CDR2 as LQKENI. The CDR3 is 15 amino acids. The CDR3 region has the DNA TGTGCCAGCTCACCGGGACAGGGGATGAACACTGAAGCTTTCTTT. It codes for CASSPGQGMNTEAFF.

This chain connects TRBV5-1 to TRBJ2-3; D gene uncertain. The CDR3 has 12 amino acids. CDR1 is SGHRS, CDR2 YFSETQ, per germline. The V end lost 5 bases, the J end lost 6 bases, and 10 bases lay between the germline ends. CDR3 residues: CASRQPLDTQYF. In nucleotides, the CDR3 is TGCGCCAGCAGACAACCCCTGGATACGCAGTATTTT. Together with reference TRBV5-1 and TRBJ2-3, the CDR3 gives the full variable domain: KAGVTQTPRYLIKTRGQQVTLSCSPISGHRSVSWYQQTPGQGLQFLFEYFSETQRNKGNFPGRFSGRQFSNSRSEMNVSTLELGDSALYLCASRQPLDTQYFGPGTRLTVL.

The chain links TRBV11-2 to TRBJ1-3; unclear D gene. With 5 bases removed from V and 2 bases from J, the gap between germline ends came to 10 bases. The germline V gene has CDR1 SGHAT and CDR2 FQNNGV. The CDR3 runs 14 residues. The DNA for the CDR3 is TGTGCCAGCAGCCTCGCGATAGCTGGAAACACCATATATTTT. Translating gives CASSLAIAGNTIYF.

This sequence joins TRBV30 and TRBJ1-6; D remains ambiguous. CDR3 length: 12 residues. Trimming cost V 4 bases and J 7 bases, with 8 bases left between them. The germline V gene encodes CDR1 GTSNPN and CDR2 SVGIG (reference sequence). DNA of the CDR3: TGTGCCTGGACAGTGCTCAATTCACCCCTCCACTTT. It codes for CAWTVLNSPLHF.

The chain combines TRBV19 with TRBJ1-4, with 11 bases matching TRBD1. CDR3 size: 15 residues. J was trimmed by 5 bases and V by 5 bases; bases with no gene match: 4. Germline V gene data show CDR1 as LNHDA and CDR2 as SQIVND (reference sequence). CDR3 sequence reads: CASSVRDRGNEKLFF. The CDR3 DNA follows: TGTGCCAGTAGTGTCCGGGACAGGGGGAATGAAAAACTGTTTTTT.

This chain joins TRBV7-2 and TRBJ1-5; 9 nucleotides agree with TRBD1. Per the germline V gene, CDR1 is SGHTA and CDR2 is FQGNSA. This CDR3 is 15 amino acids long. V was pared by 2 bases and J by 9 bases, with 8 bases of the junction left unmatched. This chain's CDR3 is CASSLYRTGDGPQHF. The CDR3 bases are TGTGCCAGCAGCTTATATCGGACAGGGGACGGGCCCCAGCATTTT.

CDR3 residues: CASKADTSYEQYF. In nucleotides, the CDR3 is TGTGCCAGTAAAGCAGACACCTCCTACGAGCAGTACTTC. The chain recombines TRBV19 with TRBJ2-7, with unresolved D. The V end was cut by 7 bases, the J end by 0 bases, with 10 bases between. This CDR3 contains 13 residues. CDR1 and CDR2 (germline): LNHDA, SQIVND (reference sequence). The variable domain in full, with the rest retrieved from reference TRBV19 and TRBJ2-7, is DGGITQSPKYLFRKEGQNVTLSCEQNLNHDAMYWYRQDPGQGLRLIYYSQIVNDFQKGDIAEGYSVSREKKESFPLTVTSAQKNPTAFYLCASKADTSYEQYFGPGTRLTVT.